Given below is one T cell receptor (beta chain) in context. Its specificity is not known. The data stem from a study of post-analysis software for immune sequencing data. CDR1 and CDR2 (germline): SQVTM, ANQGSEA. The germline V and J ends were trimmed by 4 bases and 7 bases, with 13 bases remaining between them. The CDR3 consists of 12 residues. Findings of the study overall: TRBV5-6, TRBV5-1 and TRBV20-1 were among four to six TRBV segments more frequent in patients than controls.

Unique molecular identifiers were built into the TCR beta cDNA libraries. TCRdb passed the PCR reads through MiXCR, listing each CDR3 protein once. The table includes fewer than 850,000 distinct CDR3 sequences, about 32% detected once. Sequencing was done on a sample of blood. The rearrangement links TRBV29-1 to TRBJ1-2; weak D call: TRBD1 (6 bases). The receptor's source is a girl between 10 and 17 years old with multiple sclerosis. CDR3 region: CSVGGRVSGYTF. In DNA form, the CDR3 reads TGCAGCGTTGGGGGGCGCGTCTCTGGCTACACCTTC.